This T cell receptor beta chain emerged from a study of CD8+ T cells in alopecia areata. Study findings and constraints: Against the mouse data, patients shared TCRs less clearly, possibly for HLA reasons. Among the cells sequenced in scalp samples are also the resident alphabeta T cells of normal skin.

This CDR3 has 13 residues. Germline V gene lookup returns CDR1 FNHDT and CDR2 SITEND (reference sequence). TCR sequencing used cDNA made by reverse transcription of extracted RNA. Profiled with immunoSEQ multiplex PCR; TCRdb holds only in-frame clones, not every one. Recorded here are over 100,000 clones, none singletons. Comment on this clone: Its cognate antigen is unknown. All gene names here are mouse names. The CDR3 end falls 4 residues outside the read, so it is completed with the germline J gene.

Sequencing used lesional skin. The chain is built from TRBV19 and TRBJ2-5; TRBD1 might be the D (6 bases). The receptor comes from a C3H/HeJ mouse with alopecia areata. MHC haplotype here: H2-k. The DNA read from the CDR3 is TGTGCCAGCAGTCTCCGGGACAAAGAC. This gives the protein CASSLRDKD. The full CDR3 is CASSLRDKDTQYF.